Listed below are T cell receptor beta chains from one sample, sequenced in a study of cytomegalovirus exposure and HLA in healthy donors. Measured with immunoSEQ multiplex PCR; TCRdb has only the in-frame clones, and not every one. The sample contains tens of thousands of clones, 92% of which appear only once. What was sequenced was PBMCs. The receptors originated from a young woman in good health and CMV-seronegative. Both conserved end residues are part of each CDR3. D genes are given only for firm matches. Size values are once, few and many counts, or a class for expanded clones, and some rows have none.

J gene,D gene,V gene,clone size,CDR3 protein,CDR3 DNA
TRBJ2-3,TRBD1,TRBV9,.,CASSAGQGKGETQYF,TGTGCCAGCAGCGCCGGACAGGGCAAGGGAGAGACGCAGTATTTT
TRBJ1-2,.,TRBV20-1,many,CSARDRGGYTF,TGCAGTGCTAGAGATCGAGGCGGCTACACCTTC
TRBJ2-3,.,TRBV5-8,.,CASSFQGHITDTQYF,TGTGCCAGCAGCTTCCAAGGACACATCACAGATACGCAGTATTTT
TRBJ1-2,.,TRBV29-1,.,CSVEYSYGYTF,TGCAGCGTTGAGTATAGCTATGGCTACACCTTC
TRBJ2-7,TRBD1,TRBV5-6,.,CASSLRLTGAGSYEQYF,TGTGCCAGCAGCTTGCGCCTGACAGGGGCGGGATCCTACGAGCAGTACTTC
TRBJ2-7,TRBD1,TRBV20-1,.,CSAAGGRYF,TGCAGTGCTGCAGGGGGCAGGTACTTC
TRBJ1-1,.,TRBV11-2,.,CASSLGVSTGNEAFF,TGTGCCAGCAGCTTAGGGGTTTCAACAGGTAATGAAGCTTTCTTT
TRBJ1-1,.,TRBV4-2,once,CASSPRGTSPEAFF,TGTGCCAGCAGCCCCCGCGGGACTTCTCCTGAAGCTTTCTTT
TRBJ2-1,TRBD2,TRBV5-1,once,CASSFLAGASYNEQFF,TGCGCCAGCAGCTTCCTAGCGGGGGCCTCCTACAATGAGCAGTTCTTC
TRBJ2-1,TRBD1,TRBV5-1,.,CASSLGSTGRSNEQFF,TGCGCCAGCAGCTTGGGCTCGACAGGGAGAAGCAATGAGCAGTTCTTC
TRBJ2-3,.,TRBV4-2,.,CASSQRLSTDTQYF,TGTGCCAGCAGCCAGAGACTCAGCACAGATACGCAGTATTTT
TRBJ1-4,.,TRBV5-1,.,CASSLDLRGNEKLFF,TGCGCCAGCAGCTTGGACCTAAGAGGGAACGAAAAACTGTTTTTT
TRBJ2-1,.,TRBV7-9,.,CASSLQGLNEQFF,TGTGCCAGCAGCTTGCAGGGATTGAATGAGCAGTTCTTC
TRBJ1-5,TRBD1,TRBV19,.,CASSTGGEEPQHF,TGTGCCAGTAGTACAGGGGGCGAGGAGCCCCAGCATTTT
TRBJ1-2,.,TRBV4-1,once,CASSQDGNYGYTF,TGCGCCAGCAGCCAAGACGGGAACTATGGCTACACCTTC
TRBJ2-7,TRBD1,TRBV19,.,CASSRRQGARVHEQYF,TGTGCCAGTAGTAGAAGACAGGGGGCGCGTGTCCACGAGCAGTACTTC
TRBJ2-4,TRBD1,TRBV2,.,CASRGDSLAKNIQYF,TGTGCCAGCAGGGGGGACAGCCTAGCCAAAAACATTCAGTACTTC
TRBJ2-7,.,TRBV5-3,.,CARSPNRVLVSHEQYF,TGTGCCAGAAGCCCGAATAGGGTACTAGTGTCACACGAGCAGTACTTC
TRBJ1-2,.,TRBV4-1,.,CASSQERGVRYGYTF,TGCGCCAGCAGCCAGGAGCGGGGGGTAAGGTACGGCTACACCTTC